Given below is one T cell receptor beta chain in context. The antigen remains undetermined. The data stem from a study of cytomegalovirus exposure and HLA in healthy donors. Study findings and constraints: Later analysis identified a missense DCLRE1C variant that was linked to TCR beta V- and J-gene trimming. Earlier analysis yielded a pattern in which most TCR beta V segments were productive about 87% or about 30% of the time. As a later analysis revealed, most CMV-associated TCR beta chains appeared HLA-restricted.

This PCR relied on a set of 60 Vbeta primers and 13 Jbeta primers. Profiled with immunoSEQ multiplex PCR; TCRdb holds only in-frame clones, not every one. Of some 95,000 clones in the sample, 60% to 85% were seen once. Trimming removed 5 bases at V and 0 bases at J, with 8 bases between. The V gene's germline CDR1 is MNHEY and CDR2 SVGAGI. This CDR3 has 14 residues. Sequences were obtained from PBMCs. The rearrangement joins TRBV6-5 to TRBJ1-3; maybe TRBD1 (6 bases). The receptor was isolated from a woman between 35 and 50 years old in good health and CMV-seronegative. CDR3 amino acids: CASSGRGSGNTIYF. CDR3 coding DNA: TGTGCCAGCAGTGGCAGGGGCTCTGGAAACACCATATATTTT.